Listed below are T cell receptor beta chains from one sample, sequenced in a study of a mutant IDH1 vaccine in newly diagnosed glioma. Generated by immunoSEQ multiplex PCR, the TCRdb table keeps only in-frame clones and is missing some. This sample has approximately 70,000 clones; approximately 86% occur once, and the top ten carry roughly 2.6%. This specimen consisted of PBMCs, obtained from a glioma patient treated with radiotherapy, temozolomide or both. These receptors came from a young man with glioma. Both conserved end residues are part of each CDR3. The order of the fields is CDR3 length, clone size, D gene, J gene, V gene, CDR3 protein, CDR3 DNA. The D gene is left open where the match is weak. For some rows the clone size is stated as once, few or many, or as a class when expanded; others skip it.

16 NA NA TRBJ2-1 TRBV7-2 CASSLAKRGSYNEQFF TGTGCCAGCAGCTTAGCGAAACGCGGCTCCTACAATGAGCAGTTCTTC
14 NA NA TRBJ1-2 TRBV28 CASSLSARDYGYTF TGTGCCAGCAGTTTATCCGCCAGAGACTATGGCTACACCTTC
14 NA TRBD1 TRBJ1-4 TRBV6-6 CASSSQGAAEKLFF TGTGCCAGCAGTTCACAGGGGGCGGCTGAAAAACTGTTTTTT
10 once NA TRBJ1-2 TRBV5-1 CASRSYGYTF TGCGCCAGCAGGAGCTATGGCTACACCTTC
15 NA NA TRBJ2-7 TRBV11-2 CASSLETGLIYEQYF TGTGCCAGCAGCTTAGAAACAGGGCTAATTTACGAGCAGTACTTC
12 NA NA TRBJ2-7 TRBV10-2 CASSEGGYEQYF TGCGCCAGCAGTGAAGGGGGCTACGAGCAGTACTTC
12 NA NA TRBJ1-1 TRBV5-4 CASQVSNTEAFF TGTGCCAGCCAGGTATCTAACACTGAAGCTTTCTTT
13 NA NA TRBJ2-5 TRBV6-1 CASSAGPQETQYF TGTGCCAGCAGTGCGGGGCCCCAAGAGACCCAGTACTTC
14 NA TRBD1 TRBJ1-5 TRBV19 CASRDRDFNQPQHF TGTGCCAGTAGGGACAGGGACTTCAATCAGCCCCAGCATTTT
14 NA NA TRBJ1-2 TRBV4-1 CASSQGQGSYGYTF TGCGCCAGCAGCCAAGGGCAGGGGAGCTATGGCTACACCTTC
15 NA NA TRBJ1-6 TRBV6-6 CASSYSRRDNSPLHF TGTGCCAGCAGTTACTCGAGAAGGGATAATTCACCCCTCCACTTT
13 NA TRBD1 TRBJ1-3 TRBV6-6 CASSYSTGGTIYF TGTGCCAGCAGTTACTCGACAGGGGGCACCATATATTTT
16 NA NA TRBJ2-3 TRBV5-1 CASSRTQRGGTDTQYF TGCGCCAGCAGCCGAACGCAAAGAGGAGGCACAGATACGCAGTATTTT
16 NA NA TRBJ1-6 TRBV5-6 CASSLLPGQLNSPLHF TGTGCCAGCAGCCTCCTCCCGGGACAACTTAATTCACCCCTCCACTTT
14 few TRBD1 TRBJ2-7 TRBV27 CASSYSTGSYEQYF TGTGCCAGCAGTTACTCGACAGGGTCCTACGAGCAGTACTTC
13 NA NA TRBJ1-1 TRBV18 CASSPRVNTEAFF TGTGCCAGCTCACCACGGGTGAACACTGAAGCTTTCTTT
14 NA NA TRBJ2-1 TRBV4-1 CASSLGHIYNEQFF TGCGCCAGCAGCCTTGGACACATTTACAATGAGCAGTTCTTC
12 NA NA TRBJ1-5 TRBV27 CASSFDGQPQHF TGTGCCAGCAGTTTTGACGGTCAGCCCCAGCATTTT
12 NA NA TRBJ2-1 TRBV7-8 CASSLPNPEQFF TGTGCCAGCAGCTTACCAAATCCTGAGCAGTTCTTC
16 NA TRBD1 TRBJ1-5 TRBV18 CASSQGEDRVAQPQHF TGTGCCAGCTCTCAGGGGGAAGACAGGGTGGCTCAGCCCCAGCATTTT
15 NA TRBD1 TRBJ1-1 TRBV9 CASSVGQGPNTEAFF TGTGCCAGCAGCGTAGGACAGGGCCCGAACACTGAAGCTTTCTTT
16 NA NA TRBJ1-1 TRBV18 CASSPPRGGGNTEAFF TGTGCCAGCTCACCACCAAGGGGGGGTGGGAACACTGAAGCTTTCTTT
14 NA TRBD1 TRBJ2-1 TRBV2 CASRRQGVFNEQFF TGTGCCAGCAGACGACAGGGGGTTTTCAATGAGCAGTTCTTC
15 NA NA TRBJ1-2 TRBV5-1 CASSLVGVTPYGYTF TGCGCCAGCAGCTTGGTGGGGGTAACCCCCTATGGCTACACCTTC
15 NA NA TRBJ1-5 TRBV30 CAWSVLTHQSPPQHF TGTGCCTGGAGTGTTCTGACACATCAATCACCGCCCCAGCATTTT
13 NA NA TRBJ1-1 TRBV18 CASSLEGITEAFF TGTGCCAGCTCCCTCGAAGGTATTACTGAAGCTTTCTTT
14 NA TRBD1 TRBJ1-5 TRBV6-6 CASSSGQGNQPQHF TGTGCCAGCAGTTCCGGACAGGGCAATCAGCCCCAGCATTTT
13 NA NA TRBJ1-1 TRBV5-6 CASSLGMNTEAFF TGTGCCAGCAGCTTGGGGATGAACACTGAAGCTTTCTTT
15 NA NA TRBJ1-2 TRBV28 CASSKQGWYYYGYTF TGTGCCAGCAGCAAGCAGGGGTGGTACTACTATGGCTACACCTTC
15 once TRBD1 TRBJ1-3 TRBV23-1 CASSQDRVPENTIYF TGCGCCAGCAGTCAAGACAGGGTACCGGAAAACACCATATATTTT
16 NA NA TRBJ2-7 TRBV30 CAWSVFGTASSYEQYF TGTGCCTGGAGTGTATTTGGGACTGCCAGCTCCTACGAGCAGTACTTC
14 few NA TRBJ1-1 TRBV19 CASSIFATEDIAFF TGTGCCAGTAGTATATTTGCTACGGAGGACATAGCTTTCTTT
14 once NA TRBJ2-5 TRBV19 CASSTSVNQETQYF TGTGCCAGTAGTACCTCAGTGAACCAAGAGACCCAGTACTTC
16 NA NA TRBJ1-3 TRBV9 CASSVGTPNAGNTIYF TGTGCCAGCAGCGTAGGCACGCCCAATGCGGGAAACACCATATATTTT
15 NA NA TRBJ1-5 TRBV19 CASSNQELGNQPQHF TGTGCCAGTAGTAACCAGGAATTGGGGAATCAGCCCCAGCATTTT
14 NA TRBD1 TRBJ1-5 TRBV7-9 CASSPGQGDQPQHF TGTGCCAGCAGCCCCGGACAGGGGGATCAGCCCCAGCATTTT
14 once NA TRBJ2-5 TRBV12-5 CASGLSRIEETQYF TGTGCTAGTGGTTTGAGTAGGATTGAAGAGACCCAGTACTTC
13 NA NA TRBJ2-3 TRBV12-5 CASGPSWTDTQYF TGTGCTAGTGGCCCCTCTTGGACAGATACGCAGTATTTT
16 NA NA TRBJ1-1 TRBV7-9 CASSLEGRAANTEAFF TGTGCCAGCAGCTTAGAGGGCAGGGCGGCGAACACTGAAGCTTTCTTT
16 NA NA TRBJ1-2 TRBV5-4 CASSRRATALNYGYTF TGTGCCAGCAGCCGTAGGGCGACAGCCCTCAACTATGGCTACACCTTC
18 NA TRBD1 TRBJ1-5 TRBV5-5 CASSLVPQTGVYNQPQHF TGTGCCAGCAGCTTGGTACCCCAGACAGGGGTTTACAATCAGCCCCAGCATTTT